These 17 T cell receptor beta chains were sequenced from one sample in a study of cytomegalovirus exposure and HLA in healthy donors. PCR used 60 Vbeta primers and 13 Jbeta primers. The repertoire was sequenced with immunoSEQ multiplex PCR; TCRdb's copy has only in-frame clones and lacks some. The sample has approximately 140,000 clones, 80% seen once. Sequencing was performed on PBMCs. All receptors come from a man in his forties in good health and CMV-seropositive.

This clone was counted a single time. This chain uses TRBV5-6 with TRBJ1-3; a possible D gene is TRBD1 (6 bases). V lost 2 bases and J lost 4, with 19 bases in between. The CDR3 is 17 amino acids. CDR1 and CDR2 from the germline V gene are SGHDT and YYEEEE. The CDR3 loop reads CASSFSSVGTRGNTIYF. The CDR3 coding sequence is TGTGCCAGCAGCTTCTCTAGTGTCGGGACAAGGGGAAACACCATATATTTT.

This sequence joins TRBV5-1 and TRBJ2-5; 7 nucleotides align to TRBD2. The V segment lost 3 bases and the J segment 3 bases; nucleotides outside the gene matches: 8. In germline, CDR1 is SGHRS, CDR2 YFSETQ. There are 15 residues in the CDR3. The chain's CDR3 is CASSSPGAGKETQYF. CDR3 nucleotides: TGCGCCAGCAGCTCCCCGGGAGCGGGGAAAGAGACCCAGTACTTC.

Concerning this clone itself: This CDR3 is also generated by other DNA sequences in the sample. This rearrangement joins TRBV11-3 to TRBJ1-1, with 10 bases lining up with TRBD1. This CDR3 has 14 amino acids. V was clipped by 5 bases and J by 3 bases; unmatched bases: 3. The germline gives CDR1 SGHNT, CDR2 YENEEA. DNA for the CDR3: TGTGCCAGCAGCCTGGGACAGGGGTACACTGAAGCTTTCTTT. Translation gives CASSLGQGYTEAFF.

This sequence joins TRBV28 and TRBJ2-1; the match to TRBD2 covers 10 bases. Germline V gene data show CDR1 as MDHEN and CDR2 as SYDVKM. Trimming took 0 bases from V and 5 from J; bases not matched to a gene: 1. The CDR3 length is 15 residues. In nucleotides, the CDR3 is TGTGCCAGCAGTTTATGGGGACTAGCGAACAATGAGCAGTTCTTC. Protein: CASSLWGLANNEQFF.

The chain joins TRBV28 to TRBJ1-1; D is possibly TRBD1 (5 bases). CDR3 length: 14 residues. Trimming removed 7 bases from V and 7 bases from J, with 19 bases in between. Germline CDR1 is MDHEN and CDR2 is SYDVKM. The CDR3 nucleotides are TGTGCCAGCAAACCTACCCCCCGACAGCTTGAAGCTTTCTTT. Translating it yields CASKPTPRQLEAFF.

The gene calls are TRBV28 and TRBJ1-1; TRBD1 might be the D (6 bases). CDR1 is MDHEN and CDR2 is SYDVKM in the germline V gene. This CDR3 has 15 residues. Between the trimmed V and J ends, which lost 0 bases and 6 bases, there was a span of 14 bases. The chain's CDR3 is CASSLWPAGQSEAFF. The CDR3 DNA sequence: TGTGCCAGCAGTTTATGGCCCGCCGGACAGTCTGAAGCTTTCTTT.

V is TRBV7-2 and J is TRBJ2-5; the D gene is possibly TRBD2 (6 bases). Germline CDR1 SGHTA, CDR2 FQGNSA. Trimming stripped 3 bases from V and 5 bases from J, with 10 bases between. There are 13 residues in the CDR3. CDR3 sequence (DNA): TGTGCCAGCAGCTTCCGGGGGTTCGAGACCCAGTACTTC. Translated, it gives CASSFRGFETQYF.

This clone was observed a handful of times. The V gene is TRBV12-5, the J gene TRBJ2-4, with 8 bases lining up with TRBD1. CDR3 length equals 14 residues. Germline-derived CDR1 and CDR2 are LGHNT and FRNRAP. The V segment lost 5 bases and the J segment 5 bases; nucleotides outside the gene matches: 5. CDR3 in DNA: TGTGCTAGTGGTAAAGGACAGGGTGAAAACATTCAGTACTTC. This codes for CASGKGQGENIQYF.

The rearrangement joins TRBV5-8 to TRBJ1-5; maybe TRBD1 (6 bases). This CDR3 spans 17 amino acids. In germline, CDR1 is SGHTS, CDR2 YDEGEE. V lost 4 bases to trimming and J lost 1 base, with 18 bases between them. The CDR3 sequence is CASSANWAGVSNQPQHF. The CDR3 nucleotides read TGTGCCAGCAGCGCGAACTGGGCAGGGGTAAGCAATCAGCCCCAGCATTTT.

This clone was recorded only once. The V gene is TRBV7-9, the J gene TRBJ1-4; 7 nucleotides agree with TRBD1. In germline, CDR1 is SEHNR, CDR2 FQNEAQ (reference sequence). V was pared by 1 base and J by 8 bases, with 4 bases of the junction left unmatched. CDR3 length equals 14 residues. The chain's CDR3 is CASSLDRGEEKLFF. DNA for the CDR3: TGTGCCAGCAGCTTAGACAGGGGAGAGGAAAAACTGTTTTTT.

The chain employs TRBV2 and TRBJ2-1; TRBD2 agrees at 12 bases. The V gene's germline CDR1 is SNHLY and CDR2 FYNNEI. Trimming took 3 bases from V and 4 from J; bases not matched to a gene: 4. There are 16 residues in the CDR3. As DNA, the CDR3 is TGTGCCAGCAGTGACCTAGCGGGGGGGAGGTACAATGAGCAGTTCTTC. Amino acids: CASSDLAGGRYNEQFF. The full variable domain, with the rest looked up from reference TRBV2 and TRBJ2-1, is EPEVTQTPSHQVTQMGQEVILRCVPISNHLYFYWYRQILGQKVEFLVSFYNNEISEKSEIFDDQFSVERPDGSNFTLKIRSTKLEDSAMYFCASSDLAGGRYNEQFFGPGTRLTVL.

The sample holds a few counts of this clone. This rearrangement joins TRBV6-6 to TRBJ1-5, with D perhaps TRBD1 (6 bases). The germline gives CDR1 MNHNY, CDR2 SVGAGI (reference sequence). The CDR3 is made up of 15 amino acids. Trimming pared 2 bases from V and 1 base from J, leaving 9 bases between. The CDR3 reads CASSYMGASNQPQHF. In nucleotides, the CDR3 is TGTGCCAGCAGTTACATGGGGGCCAGCAATCAGCCCCAGCATTTT.

This clone was recorded only once. The rearrangement uses TRBV27 and TRBJ1-5; perhaps TRBD1 as D (5 bases). CDR1 and CDR2 from the germline V gene are MNHEY and SMNVEV (reference sequence). This CDR3 comprises 14 residues. V lost 8 bases to trimming and J lost 6 bases, with 17 bases between them. In DNA, the CDR3 is TGTGCCAGCTTGGAAGGGGCTTCCGGTCAGCCCCAGCATTTT. Encoded protein: CASLEGASGQPQHF.

The chain employs TRBV5-4 and TRBJ1-1; TRBD1 might be the D (5 bases). The CDR3 runs to 15 residues. V gave up 0 bases and J gave up 0 bases, with 9 bases separating them. Per the germline V gene, CDR1 is SGHNT and CDR2 is YYREEE (reference sequence). For the CDR3, the DNA is TGTGCCAGCAGCTTGGCGCCAGGGCTGAACACTGAAGCTTTCTTT. Protein product: CASSLAPGLNTEAFF.

The chain carries TRBV7-2 and TRBJ1-1; 8 bases are a match to TRBD1. The ends lost 2 bases at V and 1 base at J; junction bases unmatched: 3. Germline values: CDR1 SGHTA, CDR2 FQGNSA. CDR3 size: 15 residues. Here the CDR3 DNA reads TGTGCCAGCAGCTTATTCGGACAGGGGAACACTGAAGCTTTCTTT. Amino acid sequence: CASSLFGQGNTEAFF.

The chain couples TRBV7-2 to TRBJ1-4; D is possibly TRBD1 (6 bases). V was shortened by 3 bases and J by 8 bases, with 13 bases between the two germline ends. The germline gives CDR1 SGHTA, CDR2 FQGNSA. CDR3 size: 14 residues. The CDR3 sequence is CASSFGQLGEKLFF. As DNA, the CDR3 is TGTGCCAGCAGCTTCGGACAGTTAGGCGAAAAACTGTTTTTT.

This sequence joins TRBV4-1 and TRBJ2-7, with TRBD2 identical over 8 bases. The ends lost 4 bases at V and 4 bases at J; junction bases unmatched: 6. Germline V gives CDR1 MGHRA, CDR2 YSYEKL. There are 14 residues in the CDR3. CDR3 sequence: CASSRGSGTYEQYF. As DNA, the CDR3 is TGCGCCAGCAGCCGTGGTAGCGGGACTTACGAGCAGTACTTC.